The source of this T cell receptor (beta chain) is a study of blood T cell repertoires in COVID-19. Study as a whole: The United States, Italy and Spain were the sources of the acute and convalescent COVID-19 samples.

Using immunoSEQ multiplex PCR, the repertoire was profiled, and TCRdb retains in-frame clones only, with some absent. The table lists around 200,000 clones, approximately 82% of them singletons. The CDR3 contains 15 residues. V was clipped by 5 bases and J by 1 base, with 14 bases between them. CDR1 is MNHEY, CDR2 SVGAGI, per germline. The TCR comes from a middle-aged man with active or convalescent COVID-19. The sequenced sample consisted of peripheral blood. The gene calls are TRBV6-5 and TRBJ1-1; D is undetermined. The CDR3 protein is CASSLRLTGNTEAFF. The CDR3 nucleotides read TGTGCCAGCAGTCTCCGATTGACGGGGAACACTGAAGCTTTCTTT.